Sequencing of this T cell receptor beta chain was carried out in a study of cytomegalovirus exposure and HLA in healthy donors listed by TCRdb under 2017. Notes on the research overall: An earlier analysis of 587 of the donors reported 276 Gb of sequence data and some 110 million unique TCR beta sequences obtained from 150 million to 200 million T cells. About 280 gigabases of sequencing data and around 80 million unique TCR sequences made up an early release that covered nearly 650 HLA-typed donors. Among the approximately 420 genotyped donors, approximately 81% belonged to the genetic ancestry cluster associated with self-reported Caucasian donors. The study aimed to test whether cataloging public T cell receptors could reveal signatures of past pathogen exposure. The T cell repertoires of under 750 subjects were profiled by immunosequencing and related to cytomegalovirus serostatus. Along with the roughly 610-subject first cohort, a separate validation cohort of over 90 different subjects was used. To predict cytomegalovirus infection status, the study combined high-throughput TCR immunosequencing, statistical association of individual TCRs with disease status, and machine learning. In a later analysis, previously published TCR beta repertoires from 670 or so donors were re-analyzed and high-resolution HLA genotyping was added so that TCR occurrence patterns could be studied. Rather than drawing on any new phenotypic data, the later analysis identified candidate immune exposures from TCR beta sequences and the way those sequences occurred across donors. To decide whether each TCR beta V gene segment behaved as functional or pseudogenic, an earlier analysis of nearly 600 of the donors relied on high-throughput TCR beta sequencing. Alongside the repertoire data, information on donor age, sex, ethnicity and CMV serostatus was compiled. A later genetic analysis took genome-wide SNP genotypes for about 65% of the 666 donors and used that subset as a discovery cohort. All discovery cohort repertoires had been generated on a single sequencing platform. Both class I and class II loci were covered by HLA typing, at four-digit resolution. Typing coverage varied by locus: roughly 629-640 donors for A, B, C, DRB1 and DQB1; 522 for DQA1; 606 for DPA1; fewer than 480 for DPB1. About five DR-DQ haplotypes were treated as single units for association and clustering because of strong linkage in the cohort. Among a few hundred genotyped donors of the cohort, an average of about 240,000 unique TCR beta nucleotide sequences were sequenced per donor, about a sixth of them non-productive.

The method behind the library was the immunoSEQ multiplex PCR assay. A mixture of 60 forward primers for TCR Vbeta segments and 13 reverse primers for TCR Jbeta segments was used in the multiplex PCR. Amplification of the CDR3 region of rearranged TCR beta genes was performed with a multiplex PCR assay on genomic DNA. The amplified TCR beta libraries were sequenced on the Illumina HiSeq System as 87-base-pair reads. Processing in the source paper ran as follows. In a later analysis, approximately 74 million unique TCR beta chains were counted across the 666 repertoires, and about 10 million of these chains were shared by at least two donors. To remove PCR and sequencing errors, raw reads were error-corrected and collapsed into unique sequences using a nearest-neighbor algorithm that merged closely related sequences. CDR3 sequences were aligned to IMGT reference sequences to assign V, D and J gene segments. For a sequence to be retained, a match of at least six nucleotides was required to both a V gene segment and a J gene segment. A rearrangement was called productive if the CDR3 had no stop codons and remained in frame with V and J, and every other rearrangement was called non-productive. CDR3 was defined according to IMGT convention as the region running from the second conserved V-encoded cysteine to the conserved J-encoded phenylalanine. The earlier analysis of about 640 of the donors excluded any sequence lacking an unambiguous match to a single V gene segment. An earlier analysis of about 600 of the donors called V segments functional above 56.7% productive rearrangements and segregating when the between-donor standard deviation exceeded 5%. A statistical classification framework was developed to diagnose cytomegalovirus status using the catalog of TCR beta chain sequences. In a later analysis, V and J genes were assigned by comparing TCR nucleotide sequences against IMGT/GENE-DB human TR gene sequences. In a later analysis, CDR3 sequences and most-parsimonious VDJ recombination scenarios were assigned using the TCRdist pipeline. In a later analysis, each TCR beta chain was defined by its CDR3 amino acid sequence together with its V-gene family, and reads without a unique V-gene family were excluded. In a later analysis, 450 to 600 highly shared, low-generation-probability nucleotide sequences were removed to address suspected cross-contamination and a sequencing artifact. A later analysis calculated a clonal expansion index for each public chain from normalized within-repertoire ranks of inferred template counts. A later analysis computed generation probabilities with a VDJ recombination model fitted to out-of-frame rearrangements, and checked the results against IGoR. In a later analysis, hypergeometric tests were used to score TCR-TCR, TCR-HLA and TCR-CMV co-occurrence, with a repertoire-size bias correction applied to TCR pairs. False discovery rates were estimated in a later analysis by permuting HLA or CMV assignments 20 times. A later analysis grouped co-occurring TCRs with DBSCAN, adding TCRdist sequence similarity when clustering within HLA-allele-positive subsets. Repertoires with fewer than 30,000 or more than 120,000 public chains were left out of co-occurrence clustering, as were a handful of repertoires with anomalous nucleotide sharing. Held by TCRdb, this immuneACCESS table contains in-frame sequences only and omits some clones. Under half of the omission traces to an unresolved V gene where checked; the cause of the rest is unknown. That table supplies the V and J calls and clone size; D and trimming were determined from the DNA. This sample has around 72,000 clones in its table, and 66% of those were observed once. Roughly a fifth of the sample is held by the ten biggest clonotypes.

The cohort comprised 666 healthy bone marrow donors. Cohort members were all nominally healthy when sampled, although unrecorded immune exposures were likely present. The donor was CMV seropositive and belonged to the group of 250 to 300 seropositive cohort members. A peripheral blood sample was provided by each donor, and peripheral blood mononuclear cells were used for TCR beta sequencing. The Qiagen DNeasy Blood Extraction Kit was used to extract genomic DNA from the blood cell samples. In regard to this clone: Its antigen remains undetermined. Base quality data are lacking; no much larger clone is found one base away.

CDR1 and CDR2, looked up from the germline V gene (reference sequence), are SEHNR and FQNEAQ. The CDR3, from cysteine to phenylalanine, totals 12 residues. Only CDR3 DNA is held: 36 bases, read in frame from base 1. V is pared back by 2 bases and J by 8 bases, with 9 bases lying between the germline termini. Overall study results and their limits: In a later analysis, several top co-occurrence clusters were reported to appear linked to parvovirus B19, influenza, CMV and Epstein-Barr virus. Roughly uniform sequencing depth across donors was assumed in presence/absence analyses, although this assumption may not hold. A total of some 180 TCR beta chains were listed by the study as associated with cytomegalovirus. Across donors, most TCR sequences were observed very rarely, whereas some public TCRs were present in many individuals. Compared with equally common non-associated chains, HLA-associated TCR beta chains in a later analysis were more clonally expanded and had lower generation probabilities. An earlier analysis of roughly 570 of the donors showed that most TCR beta V segments appeared in productive rearrangements either about 87% or about 30% of the time, which broadly matched IMGT annotations. Because HLA typing was missing for some donors at each locus, association tests included only the typed subset. According to the authors, the approach could potentially be generalized to other disease states and immunological phenotypes. Correlated functional status among segregating V segments might reflect linkage disequilibrium, but an unknown experimental factor could not be ruled out. A further reported finding was that TCR beta sequences accurately predicted the HLA-A and HLA-B alleles for most subjects in the first cohort. For the cohort, immune exposure information was limited to CMV serostatus. Because counts were too low, roughly 17 rarely observed V segments, including chromosome 9 orphons, were left out of the earlier analysis of several hundred of the donors. When HLA alleles, especially DR and DQ, strongly co-occurred, attributing TCR associations to individual alleles was difficult. In both the original and validation cohorts, the classifier was reported to diagnose cytomegalovirus status with high specificity and sensitivity. A later analysis associated 15,000 to 20,000 TCR beta sequences with specific HLA alleles at a false discovery rate of 0.05. A later genetic analysis reported fewer N-insertions in productive TCRs among donors in an Asian-associated ancestry cluster than the roughly 700-donor mean. Most CMV-associated TCR beta chains appeared to be HLA-restricted in a later analysis, and the HLA associations seemed to be driven largely by CMV exposure. A few of the identified cytomegalovirus-associated TCR beta chains were confirmed in vitro to be specific for cytomegalovirus antigens. A group of highly shared sequence variants was considered likely to be a technical artifact of the sequencing pipeline. An association between a missense DCLRE1C variant and V-gene and J-gene trimming of TCR beta chains was found in a later genetic analysis and replicated in an independent cohort. According to a later analysis, TCR association rates differed among HLA loci, with DRB1 alleles showing the most associated TCRs and HLA-C alleles showing the fewest. Some IMGT-functional V segments, including TRBV6-2 and TRBV6-3, could not be distinguished by the 87-base-pair reads and were therefore excluded. This cohort had only TCR beta chains sequenced, and the lack of alpha or paired-chain data limited which features could be detected.

The specimen sequenced was PBMCs. The sequence derives from a man in his forties in good health and CMV-seropositive. The receptor chain draws on TRBV7-9 and TRBJ1-2; TRBD1 might be the D gene, on 5 matching bases. The DNA sequence is as follows: TGTGCCAGCAGCTTAACCAGGGTCGGCTACACCTTC. The resulting protein is CASSLTRVGYTF.